This T cell receptor (beta chain) was obtained from a study of T-cell reconstitution after alpha-beta-depleted transplantation in children. Construction of the TCRbeta library involved unique molecular identifiers. TCRdb redid the calling of the PCR reads with MiXCR, one entry per CDR3 protein. The profile shows approximately 420,000 distinct CDR3 sequences, approximately 10% of them singletons. Germline V gives CDR1 SGHVS, CDR2 FNYEAQ. The CDR3 extends over 15 amino acids. V lost 4 bases to trimming and J lost 0 bases, with 13 bases between them. This sequence originates from a human donor who donated a stem cell graft to a child with acute myeloid leukemia. The J gene is TRBJ2-7, the V gene TRBV7-6; D might be TRBD2 (5 bases). Sequencing used PBMCs from the stem cell graft donor, obtained from the stem cell graft. The CDR3 DNA sequence: TGTGCCAGCAGCTCTAGCCCCCATAGCTCCTACGAGCAGTACTTC. It codes for CASSSSPHSSYEQYF.